The rows below give T cell receptor beta chains drawn from one sample of a study of cytomegalovirus exposure and HLA in healthy donors. The table came from immunoSEQ multiplex PCR; TCRdb's copy has only in-frame clones and leaves some out. Counted here are 100,000 or so clones, about 70% occurring once; the ten biggest clones make up about 3.5%. Sequencing was carried out using PBMCs. These receptors were taken from a man aged 25-45 years in good health and CMV-seronegative. Both conserved end residues are part of each CDR3. A D gene is named only where the DNA matches it firmly. Clone size, where shown, is once, few, many, or a class for clones that have expanded.

>.|.|TRBV6-6|TRBJ1-1
CASSHYGSSEDTEAFF
TGTGCCAGCAGTCACTATGGGAGCTCCGAGGACACTGAAGCTTTCTTT
>TRBD1|.|TRBV7-2|TRBJ2-7
CASSGWGQGSYEQYF
TGTGCCAGCAGCGGGTGGGGACAGGGATCCTACGAGCAGTACTTC
>TRBD2|few|TRBV7-9|TRBJ2-1
CASSPSGLADNEQFF
TGTGCCAGCAGCCCATCGGGACTAGCGGACAATGAGCAGTTCTTC
>.|.|TRBV5-6|TRBJ2-5
CASSFTQQETQYF
TGTGCCAGCAGCTTTACACAGCAAGAGACCCAGTACTTC
>.|.|TRBV7-7|TRBJ1-2
CASSLTRVNYGYTF
TGTGCTAGCAGCTTAACTAGGGTTAACTATGGCTACACCTTC
>.|.|TRBV19|TRBJ2-7
CASSMGRFEQYF
TGTGCCAGTAGTATGGGGCGGTTCGAGCAGTACTTC
>TRBD2|few|TRBV4-3|TRBJ2-1
CASSQGLAGHEQFF
TGCGCCAGCAGCCAGGGACTAGCGGGACATGAGCAGTTCTTC
>TRBD2|.|TRBV27|TRBJ2-1
CASSPAGVGGNEQFF
TGTGCCAGCAGCCCAGCGGGAGTCGGCGGAAATGAGCAGTTCTTC
>TRBD1|.|TRBV2|TRBJ1-4
CASSADRDEKLFF
TGTGCCAGCAGTGCAGACAGGGATGAAAAACTGTTTTTT
>.|.|TRBV9|TRBJ2-1
CASSPRMAGNNEQFF
TGTGCCAGCAGCCCTAGGATGGCGGGAAACAATGAGCAGTTCTTC
>.|.|TRBV15|TRBJ2-7
CATSGPSGVYEQYF
TGTGCCACCAGCGGCCCTAGTGGTGTCTACGAGCAGTACTTC
>TRBD1|.|TRBV30|TRBJ1-1
CAWSGRQGVWTEAFF
TGTGCCTGGAGCGGGAGACAGGGAGTTTGGACTGAAGCTTTCTTT
>.|once|TRBV28|TRBJ1-4
CASSRGEKLFF
TGTGCCAGCAGCAGGGGTGAAAAACTGTTTTTT
>.|few|TRBV4-3|TRBJ2-1
CASSPREWDLFNNEQFF
TGCGCCAGCAGCCCAAGGGAGTGGGACTTATTTAACAATGAGCAGTTCTTC
>.|.|TRBV5-1|TRBJ2-2
CASREGPTNTGELFF
TGCGCCAGCAGGGAGGGGCCCACGAACACCGGGGAGCTGTTTTTT
>TRBD1|few|TRBV2|TRBJ1-2
CASREEAGGGYTF
TGTGCCAGCAGGGAAGAGGCAGGGGGTGGCTACACCTTC
>.|.|TRBV30|TRBJ1-3
CAWSVGARYSGNTIYF
TGTGCCTGGAGTGTAGGGGCGAGGTACTCTGGAAACACCATATATTTT
>.|.|TRBV5-8|TRBJ2-7
CASSLRPGTYEQYF
TGTGCCAGCAGCTTGAGGCCGGGGACCTACGAGCAGTACTTC
>.|.|TRBV19|TRBJ1-1
CASSIAPGPVNTEAFF
TGTGCCAGTAGTATAGCCCCAGGTCCGGTGAACACTGAAGCTTTCTTT
>TRBD1|once|TRBV7-8|TRBJ1-1
CASSLRDSFMNTEAFF
TGTGCCAGCAGCCTCCGGGACAGTTTTATGAACACTGAAGCTTTCTTT
>.|.|TRBV27|TRBJ1-1
CASSLKGRWSTEAFF
TGTGCCAGCAGTTTAAAAGGGAGATGGAGCACTGAAGCTTTCTTT
>.|.|TRBV7-9|TRBJ2-1
CSSSPLAYNRSYNEQFF
TGTTCCAGCAGCCCTCTAGCGTACAACCGCTCCTACAATGAGCAGTTCTTC
>.|.|TRBV11-2|TRBJ1-3
CASSLGTATSGNTIYF
TGTGCCAGCAGCTTAGGGACAGCTACTTCTGGAAACACCATATATTTT
>TRBD1|once|TRBV2|TRBJ1-2
CASSRQGFNYGYTF
TGTGCCAGCAGCAGACAGGGTTTCAACTATGGCTACACCTTC
>.|.|TRBV29-1|TRBJ2-7
CSVRSGPEAYF
TGCAGCGTCAGATCCGGGCCGGAGGCGTACTTC
>.|.|TRBV7-2|TRBJ2-3
CASSLGHFTDTQYF
TGTGCCAGCAGCTTAGGTCACTTCACAGATACGCAGTATTTT
>TRBD1|.|TRBV2|TRBJ2-7
CASSGQGIYEQYF
TGTGCCAGCAGCGGACAGGGGATTTACGAGCAGTACTTC
>.|few|TRBV18|TRBJ2-5
CASSPEGSQETQYF
TGTGCCAGCTCACCAGAGGGCTCCCAAGAGACCCAGTACTTC
>TRBD2|.|TRBV9|TRBJ2-7
CASSGAGLAGPHEQYF
TGTGCCAGCAGCGGCGCTGGACTAGCGGGACCCCACGAGCAGTACTTC
>.|few|TRBV7-6|TRBJ2-5
CASSAEIQETQYF
TGTGCCAGCAGTGCGGAGATCCAAGAGACCCAGTACTTC
>.|.|TRBV28|TRBJ1-4
CASSPRQVFGLTNEKLFF
TGTGCCAGCAGTCCACGACAGGTTTTCGGCCTAACTAATGAAAAACTGTTTTTT
>TRBD2|few|TRBV19|TRBJ2-7
CASSALAGTSYEQYF
TGTGCCAGTAGTGCGCTAGCGGGGACATCCTACGAGCAGTACTTC
>.|.|TRBV5-4|TRBJ2-7
CASRDTNSYEQYF
TGTGCCAGCCGGGACACAAACTCCTACGAGCAGTACTTC
>TRBD1|.|TRBV10-3|TRBJ1-6
CAISESAGGSYNSPLHF
TGTGCCATCAGTGAGTCGGCAGGGGGCTCCTATAATTCACCCCTCCACTTT
>.|.|TRBV9|TRBJ2-7
CASSPTRGHEQYF
TGTGCCAGCAGCCCGACTAGGGGCCACGAGCAGTACTTC
>TRBD1|.|TRBV10-3|TRBJ2-1
CAIMAATGGEQFF
TGTGCCATCATGGCCGCCACAGGGGGTGAGCAGTTCTTC
>.|.|TRBV2|TRBJ1-1
CASVRGEAFF
TGTGCCAGTGTAAGGGGCGAAGCTTTCTTT
>TRBD1|.|TRBV15|TRBJ2-5
CATSTTGGDGETQYF
TGTGCCACCAGCACCACAGGGGGCGATGGGGAGACCCAGTACTTC
>.|.|TRBV30|TRBJ1-5
CAWSRGIQPQHF
TGTGCCTGGAGTAGAGGGATTCAGCCCCAGCATTTT
>.|.|TRBV19|TRBJ2-5
CASSRMTVNYQETQYF
TGTGCCAGTAGCCGTATGACAGTGAACTACCAAGAGACCCAGTACTTC
>.|.|TRBV18|TRBJ1-5
CASSPPAQANQPQHF
TGTGCCAGCTCACCACCGGCCCAGGCCAATCAGCCCCAGCATTTT
>.|few|TRBV7-2|TRBJ1-2
CASSSTQAGAHYGYTF
TGTGCCAGCAGCTCAACGCAAGCGGGGGCCCACTATGGCTACACCTTC
>TRBD1|once|TRBV18|TRBJ1-5
CASSRQGAGNQPQHF
TGTGCCAGCTCACGACAGGGGGCTGGCAATCAGCCCCAGCATTTT
>TRBD1|.|TRBV5-1|TRBJ1-5
CASSAMTGRNQPQHF
TGCGCCAGCAGCGCTATGACAGGGCGGAACCAGCCCCAGCATTTT
>.|.|TRBV7-2|TRBJ2-2
CASSLRAGTVGTGELFF
TGTGCCAGCAGCTTAAGGGCCGGGACTGTGGGCACCGGGGAGCTGTTTTTT